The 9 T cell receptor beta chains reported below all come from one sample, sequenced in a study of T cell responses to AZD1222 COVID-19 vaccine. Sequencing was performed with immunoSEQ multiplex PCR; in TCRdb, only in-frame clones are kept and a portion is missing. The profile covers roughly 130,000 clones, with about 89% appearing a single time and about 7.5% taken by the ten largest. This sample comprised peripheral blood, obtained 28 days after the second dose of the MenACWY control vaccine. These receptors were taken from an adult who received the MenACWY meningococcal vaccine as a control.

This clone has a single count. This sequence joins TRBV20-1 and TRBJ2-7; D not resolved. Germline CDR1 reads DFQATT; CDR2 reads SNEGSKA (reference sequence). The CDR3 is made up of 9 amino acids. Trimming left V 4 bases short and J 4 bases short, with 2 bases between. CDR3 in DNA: TGCAGTGCTACGTACGAGCAGTACTTC. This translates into CSATYEQYF.

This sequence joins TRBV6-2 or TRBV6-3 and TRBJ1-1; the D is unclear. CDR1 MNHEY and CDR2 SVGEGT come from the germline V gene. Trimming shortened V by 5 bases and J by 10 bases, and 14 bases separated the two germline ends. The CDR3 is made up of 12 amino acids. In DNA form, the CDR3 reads TGTGCCAGCAGTCCGAGTCTAGAGGGAGCTTTCTTT. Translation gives CASSPSLEGAFF.

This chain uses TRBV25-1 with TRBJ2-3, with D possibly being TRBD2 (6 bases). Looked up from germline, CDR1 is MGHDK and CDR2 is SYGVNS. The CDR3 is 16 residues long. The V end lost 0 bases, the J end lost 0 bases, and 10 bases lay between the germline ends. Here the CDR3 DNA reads TGTGCCAGCAGTGAATACTCCGGGACTAGCACAGATACGCAGTATTTT. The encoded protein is CASSEYSGTSTDTQYF.

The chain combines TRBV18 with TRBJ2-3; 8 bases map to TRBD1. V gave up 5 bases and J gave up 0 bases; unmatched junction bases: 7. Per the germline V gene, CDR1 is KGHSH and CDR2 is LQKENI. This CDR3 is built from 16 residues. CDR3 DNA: TGTGCCAGCTCATTCCGACAGGGGCCTAGCACAGATACGCAGTATTTT. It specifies CASSFRQGPSTDTQYF.

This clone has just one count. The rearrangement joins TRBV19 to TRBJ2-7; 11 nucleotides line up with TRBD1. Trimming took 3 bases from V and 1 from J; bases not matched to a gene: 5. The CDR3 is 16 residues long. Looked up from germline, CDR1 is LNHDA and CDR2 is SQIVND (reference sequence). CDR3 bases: TGTGCCAGTAGTATCCCGGGACAGGGGGTATCCTACGAGCAGTACTTC. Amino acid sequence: CASSIPGQGVSYEQYF.

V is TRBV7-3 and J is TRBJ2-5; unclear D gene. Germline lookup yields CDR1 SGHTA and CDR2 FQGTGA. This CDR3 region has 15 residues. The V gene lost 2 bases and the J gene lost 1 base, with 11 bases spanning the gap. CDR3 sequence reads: CASSLVGGSQETQYF. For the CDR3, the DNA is TGTGCCAGCAGCTTAGTGGGCGGCAGCCAAGAGACCCAGTACTTC.

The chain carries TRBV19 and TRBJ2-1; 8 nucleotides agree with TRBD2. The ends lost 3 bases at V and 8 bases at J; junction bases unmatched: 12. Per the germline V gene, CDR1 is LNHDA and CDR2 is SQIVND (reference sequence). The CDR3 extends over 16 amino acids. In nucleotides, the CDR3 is TGTGCCAGTAGTATCTTAGCGGGACCCCGGGGGGATGAGCAGTTCTTC. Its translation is CASSILAGPRGDEQFF.

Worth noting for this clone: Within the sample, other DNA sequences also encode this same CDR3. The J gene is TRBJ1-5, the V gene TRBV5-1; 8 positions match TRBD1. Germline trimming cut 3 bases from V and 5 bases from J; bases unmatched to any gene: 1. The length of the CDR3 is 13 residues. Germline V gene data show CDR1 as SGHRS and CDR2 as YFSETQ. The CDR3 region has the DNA TGCGCCAGCAGCTCGACAGGGGATCAGCCCCAGCATTTT. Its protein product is CASSSTGDQPQHF.

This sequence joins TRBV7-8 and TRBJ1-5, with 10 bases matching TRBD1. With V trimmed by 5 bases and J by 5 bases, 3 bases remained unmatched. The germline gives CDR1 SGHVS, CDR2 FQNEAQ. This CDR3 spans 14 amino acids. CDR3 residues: CASSRGQGDQPQHF. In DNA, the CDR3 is TGTGCCAGCAGCCGTGGACAGGGGGATCAGCCCCAGCATTTT. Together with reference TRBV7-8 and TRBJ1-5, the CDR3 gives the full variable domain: GAGVSQSPRYKVAKRGQDVALRCDPISGHVSLFWYQQALGQGPEFLTYFQNEAQLDKSGLPSDRFFAERPEGSVSTLKIQRTQQEDSAVYLCASSRGQGDQPQHFGDGTRLSIL.